Sequencing of this T cell receptor (beta chain) was carried out in a study of blood T cell repertoires in COVID-19. The participants were between about 18 and 90 years old and came from 24 US areas. Clinical history as reported by participants underpinned cohort assignment. In the original workflow: Researchers report that nucleated cell counts were estimated from reference gene primer amplification. Only in-frame clones appear in the TCRdb table, and some are missing; sequencing was by immunoSEQ multiplex PCR. That table supplies the V and J calls and clone size; D and trimming were determined from the DNA. The data contain about 320,000 clones, nearly 90% of them seen just once; the ten biggest clones take up approximately 5.2%. With respect to this clone: Other DNA sequences in the sample encode the same CDR3.

Sequenced material: PBMCs or T cells enriched from blood (not recorded which). The TCR was taken from a woman in her 30s who had recovered from COVID-19.

CDR3 sequence (DNA): TGTGCCAGCAGTCTCGGGCCGGGGGCCTACGAGCAGTACTTC. Encoded protein: CASSLGPGAYEQYF. The V and J genes are TRBV27 and TRBJ2-7; D possibly corresponds to TRBD2 (6 bases). The germline CDR1 and CDR2 sequences are MNHEY and SMNVEV (reference sequence). This CDR3 spans 14 amino acids. Trimming took 5 bases from V and 2 from J, leaving 13 bases between them.